These 27 T cell receptor beta chains were all obtained from the same sample, sequenced in a study of blood T cell repertoires in COVID-19. Some clones are missing from TCRdb's copy, which holds only in-frame ones; the method was immunoSEQ multiplex PCR. The sample has roughly 100,000 clones; roughly nine tenths are singletons. The sample comprised peripheral blood. The origin of the receptors is a human donor with active COVID-19. The donor label of this sample is uncertain.

V usage is TRBV5-4 and J usage is TRBJ2-3; D call uncertain. Germline loops: CDR1 SGHNT, CDR2 YYREEE (reference sequence). V shed 1 base and J shed 0 bases, with 12 bases lying between them. The CDR3 spans 16 residues. CDR3 nucleotide sequence: TGTGCCAGCAGCTTGATCCCTGAGAGTAGCACAGATACGCAGTATTTT. It specifies CASSLIPESSTDTQYF.

This clone has only a few counts. This CDR3 is also generated by other DNA sequences in the sample. V and J are TRBV12-3 or TRBV12-4 and TRBJ2-7; perhaps TRBD1 as D (6 bases). Deletions cut 3 bases from V and 4 bases from J, with 7 bases between. This CDR3 contains 12 residues. CDR3 nucleotides: TGTGCCAGCAGTTTCAGGGGTTACGAGCAGTACTTC. Translation gives CASSFRGYEQYF.

The rearrangement links TRBV3-1 (or the pseudogene TRBV3-2) to TRBJ1-2, with D possibly TRBD1 on 5 matching bases. Germline V gene data show CDR1 as LGHDT and CDR2 as YNNKEL (reference sequence). This CDR3 has 13 residues. V lost 3 bases and J 4 bases, leaving 9 bases between the germline ends. This CDR3 reads CASSHTGVYGYTF. CDR3 nucleotides: TGTGCCAGCAGCCACACAGGAGTCTATGGCTACACCTTC.

The V and J genes are TRBV14 and TRBJ2-5, with a weak D call TRBD1 (5 bases). The CDR3 has 15 amino acids. Looked up from germline, CDR1 is SGHDN and CDR2 is FVKESK. V was cut by 2 bases and J by 4 bases, with 14 bases left in between. CDR3 sequence: CASSQLLGRAETQYF. Written as DNA, the CDR3 is TGTGCCAGCAGCCAATTGCTGGGGCGCGCAGAGACCCAGTACTTC.

This rearrangement joins TRBV5-1 to TRBJ2-5, with D perhaps matching TRBD2 (5 bases). The CDR3 loop spans 15 amino acids. V was trimmed by 1 base and J by 5 bases, leaving 15 bases between them. Germline loops: CDR1 SGHRS, CDR2 YFSETQ. CDR3 loop: CASSLMGTPGETQYF. CDR3 in DNA: TGCGCCAGCAGCTTGATGGGCACCCCGGGGGAGACCCAGTACTTC. The full variable domain, rest sourced from reference TRBV5-1 and TRBJ2-5, is KAGVTQTPRYLIKTRGQQVTLSCSPISGHRSVSWYQQTPGQGLQFLFEYFSETQRNKGNFPGRFSGRQFSNSRSEMNVSTLELGDSALYLCASSLMGTPGETQYFGPGTRLLVL.

CDR3 amino acids: CASSQGGPETQYF. Here the CDR3 DNA reads TGTGCCAGCAGCCAAGGGGGGCCGGAGACCCAGTACTTC. V gene TRBV3-1 (or the pseudogene TRBV3-2) combines with J gene TRBJ2-5; D is perhaps TRBD1 (6 bases). In germline, CDR1 is LGHDT, CDR2 YNNKEL (reference sequence). The CDR3 is made up of 13 amino acids. The germline V and J ends were trimmed by 1 base and 5 bases, with 8 bases remaining between them.

The chain carries TRBV6-5 and TRBJ2-2; D ambiguous. The CDR3 length is 12 residues. V was cut by 8 bases and J by 5 bases, with 9 bases left in between. CDR1 MNHEY and CDR2 SVGAGI come from the germline V gene. CDR3 in amino acids: CASSRKTGELFF. The CDR3 DNA follows: TGTGCCAGCTCCAGGAAGACCGGGGAGCTGTTTTTT.

The chain carries TRBV5-1 and TRBJ2-2; 11 bases agree with TRBD1. The V and J ends lost 3 bases and 6 bases, in that order; junction bases with no gene match: 7. The CDR3 runs to 16 residues. Germline V gene lookup returns CDR1 SGHRS and CDR2 YFSETQ. The DNA of the CDR3 is TGCGCCAGCAGCTATAAAGGACAGGGGGCGCCCGGGGAGCTGTTTTTT. The encoded protein is CASSYKGQGAPGELFF.

This chain links TRBV6-6 with TRBJ1-6; 7 positions match TRBD1. CDR3 size: 14 residues. CDR1 is MNHNY and CDR2 is SVGAGI in the germline V gene (reference sequence). Trimming at V came to 6 bases and at J to 7 bases, leaving 6 bases not matched to a gene. The DNA for the CDR3 is TGTGCCAGCAGCTCGACAGGGTTAAATTCACCCCTCCACTTT. Its translation is CASSSTGLNSPLHF.

This chain links TRBV6-1 with TRBJ1-1; 8 nucleotides align to TRBD1. Unmatched junction bases numbered 5, after V lost 0 bases and J lost 11 bases. The V gene's germline CDR1 is MNHNS and CDR2 SASEGT. There are 13 residues in the CDR3. Here the CDR3 reads CASSEALDREAFF. Here the CDR3 DNA reads TGTGCCAGCAGTGAAGCGCTGGACAGGGAGGCTTTCTTT.

The V call is TRBV11-2, the J call TRBJ1-4; D gene ambiguous. Between the trimmed V and J ends, which lost 2 bases and 0 bases, there was a span of 16 bases. The germline gives CDR1 SGHAT, CDR2 FQNNGV. CDR3 length equals 18 residues. The DNA of the CDR3 is TGTGCCAGCAGCTTACGGGGTCAGATTATTGCAACTAATGAAAAACTGTTTTTT. As protein: CASSLRGQIIATNEKLFF.

The V gene is TRBV15, the J gene TRBJ2-3; 8 bases line up with TRBD1. The CDR3 is made up of 17 amino acids. Unmatched junction bases numbered 10, after V lost 0 bases and J lost 5 bases. The germline V gene has CDR1 LNHNV and CDR2 YYDKDF (reference sequence). The CDR3 region has the DNA TGTGCCACCAGCAGAGATCCTCCAGGGGGCGCGGAAGATACGCAGTATTTT. The encoded protein is CATSRDPPGGAEDTQYF.

This chain uses TRBV11-2 with TRBJ2-1; 7 bases match TRBD2. Per the germline V gene, CDR1 is SGHAT and CDR2 is FQNNGV. The CDR3 is 16 residues long. The ends lost 5 bases at V and 0 bases at J; junction bases unmatched: 7. The CDR3 nucleotides are TGTGCCAGCAGCACTCGAGCGGGGAGCTCCTACAATGAGCAGTTCTTC. Residues: CASSTRAGSSYNEQFF.

The V gene is TRBV7-6, the J gene TRBJ1-1; D is unclear. The V end lost 1 base, the J end lost 0 bases, and 9 bases lay between the germline ends. CDR3 size: 15 residues. CDR1 and CDR2 (germline): SGHVS, FNYEAQ. CDR3 coding DNA: TGTGCCAGCAGCTTAGATGTACTGGTGAACACTGAAGCTTTCTTT. As protein: CASSLDVLVNTEAFF.

V gene TRBV6-5 combines with J gene TRBJ2-5; TRBD1 might be the D (6 bases). CDR1 and CDR2 (germline): MNHEY, SVGAGI. The CDR3 length is 14 residues. V lost 6 bases, J lost 5 bases, and 16 bases lay in between. The CDR3 DNA sequence: TGTGCCAGCAGCGCTGGACAGCTCTTGGAGACCCAGTACTTC. Translating gives CASSAGQLLETQYF.

V usage is TRBV4-1 and J usage is TRBJ1-4, with D maybe TRBD1 (5 bases). Trimming left V 2 bases short and J 1 base short, with 17 bases between. The CDR3 runs to 18 residues. Germline-derived CDR1 and CDR2 are MGHRA and YSYEKL. The CDR3 reads CASSQTTASAGTNEKLFF. The CDR3 coding sequence is TGCGCCAGCAGCCAAACGACAGCTAGCGCGGGAACTAATGAAAAACTGTTTTTT.

The chain joins TRBV7-2 to TRBJ1-4; 7 bases fit TRBD1. This CDR3 has 14 residues. The germline CDR1 and CDR2 sequences are SGHTA and FQGNSA. The V gene end was trimmed by 5 bases and the J gene end by 5 bases; junction bases not matched to a gene: 5. CDR3 coding DNA: TGTGCCAGCAGCCGCGCAGGGGGGAATGAAAAACTGTTTTTT. Residues: CASSRAGGNEKLFF.

The CDR3, as DNA: TGTGCCAGCAGCTTAGATGGGGGGGAGAACACTGAAGCTTTCTTT. Protein product: CASSLDGGENTEAFF. V usage is TRBV7-2 and J usage is TRBJ1-1; the D gene is possibly TRBD1 (5 bases). The CDR3 consists of 15 residues. Germline V gene lookup returns CDR1 SGHTA and CDR2 FQGNSA. Trimming removed 1 base from V and 1 base from J, with 10 bases in between.

The chain employs TRBV5-6 and TRBJ1-1; 9 nucleotides match TRBD1. The CDR3 extends over 15 amino acids. Germline loops: CDR1 SGHDT, CDR2 YYEEEE. The V gene end was trimmed by 0 bases and the J gene end by 1 base; junction bases not matched to a gene: 1. DNA of the CDR3: TGTGCCAGCAGCTTGGTGGGACAGGGGAACACTGAAGCTTTCTTT. Amino acids: CASSLVGQGNTEAFF. The full variable domain, rest sourced from reference TRBV5-6 and TRBJ1-1, is DAGVTQSPTHLIKTRGQQVTLRCSPKSGHDTVSWYQQALGQGPQFIFQYYEEEERQRGNFPDRFSGHQFPNYSSELNVNALLLGDSALYLCASSLVGQGNTEAFFGQGTRLTVV.

This sequence joins TRBV6-2 or TRBV6-3 and TRBJ2-5; TRBD2 might be the D (7 bases). The CDR3 covers 17 residues. Germline CDR1 is MNHEY and CDR2 is SVGEGT. V lost 3 bases, J lost 1 base, and 18 bases lay in between. Here the CDR3 reads CASSYRGGSRFQETQYF. The CDR3 bases are TGTGCCAGCAGTTATCGCGGGGGCAGCAGGTTCCAAGAGACCCAGTACTTC.

The chain has TRBV5-6 and TRBJ2-1, with TRBD1 identical over 7 bases. The J segment lost 1 base and the V segment lost 3 bases, leaving 4 bases of the junction unmatched. CDR3 length equals 15 residues. Germline V gene lookup returns CDR1 SGHDT and CDR2 YYEEEE. The CDR3 here is CASSSQGFSYNEQFF. The CDR3 DNA sequence: TGTGCCAGCAGCTCACAGGGGTTTTCCTACAATGAGCAGTTCTTC.

The chain carries TRBV7-8 and TRBJ2-1; maybe TRBD1 (5 bases). Trimming pared 6 bases from V and 2 bases from J, leaving 17 bases between. The CDR3 is made up of 16 amino acids. Germline V gives CDR1 SGHVS, CDR2 FQNEAQ. In DNA, the CDR3 is TGTGCCAGCAGACGGCCCCGACAGCAGGCCTACAATGAGCAGTTCTTC. It translates to CASRRPRQQAYNEQFF.

This chain connects TRBV6-2 or TRBV6-3 to TRBJ1-5, with TRBD1 identical over 8 bases. The CDR3 runs to 16 residues. CDR1 MNHEY and CDR2 SVGEGT come from the germline V gene. Germline trimming cut 2 bases from V and 2 bases from J; bases unmatched to any gene: 5. The CDR3 coding sequence is TGTGCCAGCAGTTACATGACAGGGGTGGGCAATCAGCCCCAGCATTTT. Its translation: CASSYMTGVGNQPQHF.

CDR3 DNA: TGTGCCAGCAACCCTAGGGGGACAGGGGACGGCTACACCTTC. Translation: CASNPRGTGDGYTF. This chain links TRBV28 with TRBJ1-2; 10 bases align to TRBD1. The V gene end was trimmed by 7 bases and the J gene end by 8 bases; junction bases not matched to a gene: 10. The germline V gene encodes CDR1 MDHEN and CDR2 SYDVKM. CDR3 length: 14 residues.

The chain employs TRBV7-2 and TRBJ1-5, with no clear D. Germline CDR1 SGHTA, CDR2 FQGNSA. V was shortened by 6 bases and J by 7 bases, with 13 bases between the two germline ends. This CDR3 spans 13 amino acids. The CDR3 spells CASSRSFEQPQHF. The CDR3, as DNA: TGTGCCAGCAGTAGGAGTTTTGAGCAGCCCCAGCATTTT.

The V and J genes are TRBV6-5 and TRBJ2-5; 9 positions match TRBD2. Unmatched junction bases numbered 3, after V lost 5 bases and J lost 5 bases. CDR1 and CDR2 (germline): MNHEY, SVGAGI. This CDR3 spans 13 amino acids. The CDR3, as DNA: TGTGCCAGCAGTATAGGACTAGCGGAGACCCAGTACTTC. Encoded protein: CASSIGLAETQYF.

V usage is TRBV13 and J usage is TRBJ2-7; maybe TRBD2 (6 bases). V was trimmed by 6 bases and J by 4 bases, leaving 19 bases between them. Looked up from germline, CDR1 is PRHDT and CDR2 is FYEKMQ (reference sequence). This CDR3 is built from 15 residues. This CDR3 reads CASSPGRAGRYEQYF. In nucleotides, the CDR3 is TGTGCCAGCAGTCCGGGCCGGGCGGGGAGGTACGAGCAGTACTTC.